Below, one T cell receptor (beta chain) is given with its context. The source of the sample is a study of shared clonotypes between healthy human individuals. Study-level background: The cohort had a couple of women and three men, ages 18 to 49.

Assay execution took place at the deep level. The authors loaded roughly 200 ng DNA, roughly 27,000 T cell genomes, into sorted-subset replicate PCRs. Measured with immunoSEQ multiplex PCR; TCRdb has only the in-frame clones, and not every one. The sample lists about 2.2 million clones, under 95% occurring once. In the naive CD8 group, cells lacked CD45RO and were positively selected for CCR7, so terminally differentiated effector memory CD45RA+ cells were left out. Donors were healthy HIV-negative adults without recently reported acute infections or vaccinations. Germline V gene sequence: CDR1 SGDLS, CDR2 YYNGEE. The CDR3 length is 17 residues. The V and J ends lost 0 bases and 8 bases, in that order; junction bases with no gene match: 7.

J is TRBJ2-1 and V is TRBV9; TRBD2 agrees at 14 bases. The TCR was taken from a man aged 18 to 30 in good health. Some clones in this sample may be carry-over from other donors' samples. The sequenced sample consisted of naive CD8+ T cells from PBMCs. The CDR3 bases are TGTGCCAGCAGCGTAGCTTGGACTAGCGGGAGGATCGATGAGCAGTTCTTC. Protein: CASSVAWTSGRIDEQFF. Full variable domain (remainder filled in from reference TRBV9 and TRBJ2-1): DSGVTQTPKHLITATGQRVTLRCSPRSGDLSVYWYQQSLDQGLQFLIQYYNGEERAKGNILERFSAQQFPDLHSELNLSSLELGDSALYFCASSVAWTSGRIDEQFFGPGTRLTVL.